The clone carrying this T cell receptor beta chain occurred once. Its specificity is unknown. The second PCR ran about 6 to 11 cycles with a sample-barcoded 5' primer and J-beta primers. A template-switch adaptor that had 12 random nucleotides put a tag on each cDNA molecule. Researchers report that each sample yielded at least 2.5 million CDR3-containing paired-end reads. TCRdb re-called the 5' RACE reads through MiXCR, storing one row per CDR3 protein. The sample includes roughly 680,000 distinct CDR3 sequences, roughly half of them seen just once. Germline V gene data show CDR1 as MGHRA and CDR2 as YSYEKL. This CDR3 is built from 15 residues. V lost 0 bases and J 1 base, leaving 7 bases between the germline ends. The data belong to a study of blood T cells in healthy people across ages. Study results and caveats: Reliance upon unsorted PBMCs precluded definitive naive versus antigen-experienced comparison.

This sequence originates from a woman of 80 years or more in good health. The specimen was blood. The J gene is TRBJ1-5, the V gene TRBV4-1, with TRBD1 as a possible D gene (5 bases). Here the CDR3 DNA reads TGCGCCAGCAGCCAAGACAGGGCAAGCAATCAGCCCCAGCATTTT. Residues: CASSQDRASNQPQHF.